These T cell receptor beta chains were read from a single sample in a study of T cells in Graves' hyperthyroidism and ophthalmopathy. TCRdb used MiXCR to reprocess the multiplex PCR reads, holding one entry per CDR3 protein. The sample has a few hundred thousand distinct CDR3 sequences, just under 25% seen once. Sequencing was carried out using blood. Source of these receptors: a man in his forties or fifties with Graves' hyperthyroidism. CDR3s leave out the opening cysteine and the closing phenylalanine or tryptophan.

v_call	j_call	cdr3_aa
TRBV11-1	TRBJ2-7	ASSLVPGAYEQY
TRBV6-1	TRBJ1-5	ASSEARGGQPQH
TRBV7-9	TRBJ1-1	ASSLGGVALNTEAF
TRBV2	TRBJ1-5	ASAGTAVNQPQH
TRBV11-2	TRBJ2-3	ASGSDTQY
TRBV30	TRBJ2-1	AWSGLPGEQF
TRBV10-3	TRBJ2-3	AISSQDTQY
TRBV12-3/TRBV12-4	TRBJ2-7	ASSLSGQGHEQY
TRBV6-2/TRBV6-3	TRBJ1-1	ASSSLMNTEAF
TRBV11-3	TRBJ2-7	ASSFFAGPNYEQY
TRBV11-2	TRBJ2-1	ASSFASSYNEQF
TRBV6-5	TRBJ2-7	ASSTGQGQWNYEQY
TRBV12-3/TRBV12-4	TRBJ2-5	ASSLGQGGAETQY
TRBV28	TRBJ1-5	ASSLFRGNQPQH
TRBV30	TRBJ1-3	AWSDLSSGNTIY
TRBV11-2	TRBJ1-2	ASSLTGEGYT
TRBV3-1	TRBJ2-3	ASSPHRADTQY
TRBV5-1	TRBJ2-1	ASSLSPSTNEQF
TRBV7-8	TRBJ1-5	ASSQGIGRVFDQPQH
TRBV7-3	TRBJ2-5	ASSLSGRRETQY
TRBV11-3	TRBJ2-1	ASSLGGSGSDEQF
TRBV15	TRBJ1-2	ATSTTENYGYT
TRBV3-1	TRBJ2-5	ASSPPGFQETQY
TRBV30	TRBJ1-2	AWRGTGDWGGYT
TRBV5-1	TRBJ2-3	ASSLALATDTQY
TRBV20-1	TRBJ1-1	SAPPGAQMNTEAF
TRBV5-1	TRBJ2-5	ASSLRQGQETQY
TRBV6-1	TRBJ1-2	ASSSGFIKGYT
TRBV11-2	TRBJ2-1	ASSLGPDRGGEQF
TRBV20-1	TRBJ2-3	SASPVRTSGSSYTDTQY
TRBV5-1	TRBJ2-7	ASSLLTYPYEQY
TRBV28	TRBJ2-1	ASRGGDRDYNEQF
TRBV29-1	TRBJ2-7	SVDATGGDEQY
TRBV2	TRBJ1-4	ASSTGTSTEKLF
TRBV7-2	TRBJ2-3	ASSLDRGVDTQY
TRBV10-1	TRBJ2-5	ASSEWPGRPETQY
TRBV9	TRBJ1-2	ASSSGRRYGYT
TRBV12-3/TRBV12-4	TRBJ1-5	ASSSGTGVSQPQH
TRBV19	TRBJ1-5	ASSIDGSLLRPQH
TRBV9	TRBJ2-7	ASSGGPGQRTYEQY
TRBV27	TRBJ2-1	ASTESLGSGEQF
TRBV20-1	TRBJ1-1	SARKTGAEAF